This T cell receptor beta chain came from a study of shared clonotypes between healthy human individuals. Study-wide results and limits: The small donor group covered limited genetic and exposure diversity.

In the case of this clone: Its antigen is currently unknown.

Deep level was the assay's run setting. Unsorted PBMC DNA was sequenced on ten immunoSEQ deep assay plates. Generated by immunoSEQ multiplex PCR, the TCRdb table keeps only in-frame clones and is missing some. The sample includes about 560,000 clones, around three quarters of them seen just once. This CDR3 has 16 residues. Per germline, CDR1 MDHEN and CDR2 SYDVKM. V was clipped by 1 base and J by 3 bases, with 16 bases between them. The unsorted samples took tens of millions of PBMCs to get genomic DNA. The sample consisted of PBMCs. The TCR originated in a woman aged 40 to 50 in good health. Some clones in this sample may be carry-over from other donors' samples. The chain has TRBV28 and TRBJ2-7; no reliable D call. For the CDR3, the DNA is TGTGCCAGCAGTTTATCCTCAGGCGGAAGAGGCTACGAGCAGTACTTC. Amino acids: CASSLSSGGRGYEQYF.